This T cell receptor beta chain was retrieved from a study of prognosis after radiotherapy for stage I lung cancer. Whole-study findings and limits: Between patients with and without metastases, TRBV and TRBJ gene usage reportedly differed.

TCR beta CDR3 was amplified from genomic DNA by two-round multiplex PCR. The first round of PCR was done with primers that matched each TRBV and TRBJ gene. TCRdb reprocessed the multiplex PCR reads with MiXCR, giving one entry per CDR3 protein. The sample lists tens of thousands of distinct CDR3 sequences, around half seen once, with more than 15% in the top ten. This clonotype came up once. Its antigen is still unknown. Germline and junction disagree at one end, which may indicate a read error. The germline gives CDR1 SEHNR, CDR2 FQNEAQ (reference sequence). The CDR3 has 15 residues. At both of two time points, about 6 milliliters of peripheral blood were drawn.

The chain links TRBV7-9 to TRBJ2-3; TRBD2 agrees at 7 bases. The origin of this receptor is a donor aged 50 or older with non-small cell lung cancer. The input for sequencing was PBMCs, taken before or after stereotactic body radiation therapy (not recorded which). The chain's CDR3 is CVSTPGGLYTDTQYF. The CDR3 DNA sequence: TGTGTCAGCACCCCGGGGGGACTTTACACAGATACGCAGTATTTT.